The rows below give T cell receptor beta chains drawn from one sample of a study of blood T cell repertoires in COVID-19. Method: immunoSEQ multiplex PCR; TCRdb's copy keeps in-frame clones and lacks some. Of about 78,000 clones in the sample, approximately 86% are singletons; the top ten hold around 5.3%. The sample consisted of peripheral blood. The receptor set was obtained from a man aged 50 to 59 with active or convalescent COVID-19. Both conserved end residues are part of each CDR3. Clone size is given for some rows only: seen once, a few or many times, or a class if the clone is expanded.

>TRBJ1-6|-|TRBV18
CASSRDRDSPLHF
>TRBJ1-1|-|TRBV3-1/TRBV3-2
CASSQGGGRTEAFF
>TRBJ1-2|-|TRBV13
CASSLRTGANYGYTF
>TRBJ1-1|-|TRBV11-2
CASSGGSLNTEAFF
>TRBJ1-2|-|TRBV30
CAWSPAGSYGYTF
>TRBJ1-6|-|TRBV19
CASSIDGQDSPLHF
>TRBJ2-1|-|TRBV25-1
CASSEYQDSYNEQFF
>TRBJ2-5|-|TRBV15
CATSSLGLAGKETQYF
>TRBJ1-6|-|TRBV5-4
CASSLGGRGPYYNSPLHF
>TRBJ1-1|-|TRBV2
CASRMPGHEAFF
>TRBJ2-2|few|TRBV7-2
CASSRDRGQGGELFF
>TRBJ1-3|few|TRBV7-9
CASSFSLHSGNTIYF
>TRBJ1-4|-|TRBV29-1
CSVRSGTNEKLFF
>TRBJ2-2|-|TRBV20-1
CSASGGMLRNTGELFF
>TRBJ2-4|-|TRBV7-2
CASSPQGTKNIQYF
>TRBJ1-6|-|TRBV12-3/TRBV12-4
CASSPRQNSPLHF
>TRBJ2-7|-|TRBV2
CASGGGQGYEQYF
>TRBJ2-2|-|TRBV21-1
CASSKVKRIGVSGELFF
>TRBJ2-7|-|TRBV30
CAWSVLGPGEQYF
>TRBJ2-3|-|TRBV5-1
CASSLGTSGGSTDTQYF
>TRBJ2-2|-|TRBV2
CASRSDRARTGELFF
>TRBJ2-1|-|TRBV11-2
CASSFQVSSYNEQFF
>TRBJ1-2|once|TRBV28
CASSPTGYGYTF
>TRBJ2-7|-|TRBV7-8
CASSFGRTYEQYF
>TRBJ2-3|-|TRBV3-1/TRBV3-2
CASSQLQGADTQYF
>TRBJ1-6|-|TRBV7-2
CASSLSPHRGVHNSPLHF
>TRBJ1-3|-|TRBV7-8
CASSLGAGYPGNTIYF
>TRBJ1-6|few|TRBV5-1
CASSSGQGGNSPLHF
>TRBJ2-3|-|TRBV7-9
CASSLTGQTLDTQYF
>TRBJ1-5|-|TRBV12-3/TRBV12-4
CASSSGGNQPQHF
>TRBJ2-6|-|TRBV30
CAWSPRRDRGPSSGANVLTF
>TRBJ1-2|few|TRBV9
CASSVSTGGDYGYTF
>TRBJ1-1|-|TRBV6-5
CASSKGAILGTEAFF
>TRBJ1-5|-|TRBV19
CASTAGMGNQPQHF
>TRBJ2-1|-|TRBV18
CASSHNGASSSYNEQFF
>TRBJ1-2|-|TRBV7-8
CASSLADRGGYGYTF
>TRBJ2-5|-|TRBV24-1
CATGRAGPSGVAQYF
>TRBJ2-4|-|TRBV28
CASSLDGTGKNIQYF
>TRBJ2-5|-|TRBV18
CASSRGTGFETQYF
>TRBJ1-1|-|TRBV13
CASSLVGGSNTEAFF
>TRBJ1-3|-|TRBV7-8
CASSWGTGTGNTIYF
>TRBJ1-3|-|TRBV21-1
CASSKAWDRGPGNTIYF
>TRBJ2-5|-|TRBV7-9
CASSLTAGGETQYF
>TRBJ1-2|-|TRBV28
CASSLSGGVWGYTF
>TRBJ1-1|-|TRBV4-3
CASSQDWGDRGDTEAFF
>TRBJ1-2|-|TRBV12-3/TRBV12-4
CASSGDRLYGYTF
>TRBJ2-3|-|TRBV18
CASSPRVSDTQYF
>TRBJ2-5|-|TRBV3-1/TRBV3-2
CASSDRGETQYF
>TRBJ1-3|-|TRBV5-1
CASSLGQGGPGNTIYF
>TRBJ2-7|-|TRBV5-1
CASSSTGGYLEQYF
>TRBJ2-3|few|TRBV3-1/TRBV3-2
CASSQDLSGGASDTQYF
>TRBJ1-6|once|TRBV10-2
CASKSAGNSPLHF